This T cell receptor (beta chain) originates from a study of T cell repertoires in cytomegalovirus infection. About the research overall: The authors relied on CMV epitopes, both recently identified HLA-C-restricted and well-studied HLA-B-restricted. Study-level points and caveats: CMV-specific TCR beta clonotypes restricted by HLA-C were the ones dominating the ex vivo response. Individuals carrying CMV plus the relevant HLA were identified by cumulative frequency of public TCR beta families.

CDR1 is DFQATT, CDR2 SNEGSKA, per germline (reference sequence). J lost 0 bases, V lost 8 bases, and 8 bases had no gene match. The CDR3 has 16 amino acids. TCRdb reprocessed the reads via MiXCR and lists one record per CDR3 protein. Among 680,000 or so distinct CDR3 sequences, around 35% were seen once, and the ten largest hold about 20%. Regarding this clonotype: The antigen remains unidentified.

The sample here was cultured PBMCs, taken from culture after CMV antigen stimulation. The V gene is TRBV20-1, the J gene TRBJ2-6; 9 bases fit TRBD1. The receptor was isolated from a human donor in good health (CMV status not recorded). Some clones in this sample may be carry-over from other donors' samples. CDR3 bases: TGCAGTTTCCGGGACAGGGCATCCTCTGGGGCCAACGTCCTGACTTTC. It specifies CSFRDRASSGANVLTF.